This TCR beta chain was retrieved from a study of CD8+ T cells in alopecia areata. Background on the study: Percentage of affected scalp area was the basis on which treated patients' severity was scored.

The length of the CDR3 is 14 residues. The germline V and J ends were trimmed by 0 bases and 0 bases, with 9 bases remaining between them. Germline lookup yields CDR1 GTSNPN and CDR2 SVGIG (reference sequence). Treatment: oral pan-JAK inhibitor, 5-10 mg twice daily. Alopecia areata patients provided lesional scalp punch biopsies and peripheral blood. Sorting from PBMCs produced CD4+ and CD8+ T cells. Study conclusions and caveats: More clonal than normal scalp was lesional scalp, particularly alopecia totalis/universalis.

cDNA prepared by RNA extraction and subsequent reverse transcription served as the template for sequencing. Data came from immunoSEQ multiplex PCR; TCRdb stores just in-frame clones and leaves some out. The table has roughly 280,000 clones, 60% seen once. This clone was seen only once. Its antigen is still unknown. The sequence was obtained from a human donor with alopecia areata. The chain couples TRBV30 to TRBJ2-7; unclear D gene. The source material was CD4+ T cells sorted from blood, sampled at week 52, from a patient treated with tofacitinib. The CDR3 region has the DNA TGTGCCTGGAGTGTACATGCGAGCTCCTACGAGCAGTACTTC. Translated, it gives CAWSVHASSYEQYF.